A selection of T cell receptor beta chains follows, all from one sample in a study of T cells in Graves' hyperthyroidism and ophthalmopathy. TCRdb redid the calling of the multiplex PCR reads with MiXCR, one entry per CDR3 protein. The sample has approximately 610,000 distinct CDR3 sequences, around 15% seen once. Sequenced material: blood. These receptors were collected from a woman between 40 and 50 years old with Graves' ophthalmopathy. Each CDR3 is given with its conserved first and last residue. The D gene is left open where the match is weak. Clone size is shown for a subset of rows, as once, few, many or a class of expanded clone.

>TRBD1|many|TRBJ1-1|TRBV7-2
CASSLARGTGWGAFF
TGTGCCAGCAGCTTAGCGCGTGGGACAGGGTGGGGAGCTTTCTTT
>NA|NA|TRBJ2-6|TRBV6-5
CASSYQVSGANVLTF
TGTGCCAGCAGTTACCAAGTCTCTGGGGCCAACGTCCTGACTTTC
>NA|many|TRBJ1-1|TRBV7-2
CASRAGPMNTEAFF
TGTGCCAGCAGGGCAGGACCCATGAACACTGAAGCTTTCTTT
>NA|many|TRBJ2-6|TRBV12-3/TRBV12-4
CASSPIGTGANVLTF
TGTGCCAGCAGTCCGATTGGGACGGGGGCCAACGTCCTGACTTTC
>NA|many|TRBJ2-7|TRBV2
CASSDVWTLQVEQYF
TGTGCCAGCAGTGACGTGTGGACTCTCCAGGTCGAGCAGTACTTC
>NA|many|TRBJ2-7|TRBV25-1
CASSESPDLGYEQYF
TGTGCCAGCAGTGAATCCCCAGACCTAGGCTACGAGCAGTACTTC
>NA|once|TRBJ2-7|TRBV6-5
CASSSPRTYNEQYF
TGTGCCAGCAGTTCTCCGCGGACATACAACGAGCAGTACTTC
>NA|many|TRBJ2-6|TRBV7-9
CASSLIGRPNSGANVLTF
TGTGCCAGCAGCTTGATCGGACGTCCTAACTCTGGGGCCAACGTCCTGACTTTC
>TRBD2|many|TRBJ2-5|TRBV7-3
CASSLMAGGQETQYF
TGTGCCAGCAGCTTAATGGCGGGAGGGCAAGAGACCCAGTACTTC
>NA|many|TRBJ2-2|TRBV6-5
CASSYSSSQRSTGELFF
TGTGCCAGCAGTTACTCGAGTAGTCAGAGGAGCACCGGGGAGCTGTTTTTT
>NA|many|TRBJ1-2|TRBV5-1
CASSLDNSGYTF
TGCGCCAGCAGCTTGGACAATTCGGGCTACACCTTC
>NA|few|TRBJ2-5|TRBV18
CASSPDVQETQYF
TGTGCCAGCTCACCGGACGTCCAAGAGACCCAGTACTTC
>NA|few|TRBJ2-6|TRBV5-4
CASSLRQSGANVLTF
TGTGCCAGCAGCTTGCGGCAGTCTGGGGCCAACGTCCTGACTTTC
>TRBD2|many|TRBJ2-2|TRBV19
CASSTGTSTGELFF
TGTGCCAGTAGTACAGGGACTAGCACCGGGGAGCTGTTTTTT
>NA|many|TRBJ1-1|TRBV6-2/TRBV6-3
CASSYRSLAFF
TGTGCCAGCAGTTACCGAAGCCTGGCTTTCTTT
>NA|many|TRBJ2-7|TRBV11-2
CASSLGLDRSYEQYF
TGTGCCAGCAGCTTAGGGTTGGATCGGTCTTACGAGCAGTACTTC
>TRBD2|many|TRBJ2-5|TRBV27
CASSSRLAGQETQYF
TGTGCCAGCAGCTCGAGACTAGCGGGACAAGAGACCCAGTACTTC
>NA|NA|TRBJ1-5|TRBV11-2
CASSPEVLGLSNQPQHF
TGTGCCAGCAGCCCAGAGGTTTTAGGGCTCAGCAATCAGCCCCAGCATTTT
>TRBD1|many|TRBJ2-7|TRBV6-1
CASSELGQNYEQYF
TGTGCCAGCAGTGAATTGGGACAGAACTACGAGCAGTACTTC
>NA|NA|TRBJ2-1|TRBV20-1
CSARERRVEQFF
TGCAGTGCAAGAGAGAGGCGCGTTGAGCAGTTCTTC
>NA|many|TRBJ1-5|TRBV6-1
CASGEGGGGQPQHF
TGTGCCAGCGGTGAAGGTGGGGGAGGTCAGCCCCAGCATTTT
>NA|NA|TRBJ1-4|TRBV7-6
CASSSIGTLGEKLFF
TGTGCCAGCAGCTCCATCGGGACGCTTGGGGAAAAACTGTTTTTT
>TRBD2|many|TRBJ2-5|TRBV6-1
CASSPILAGETQYF
TGTGCCAGCAGTCCGATACTAGCGGGAGAGACCCAGTACTTC
>TRBD1|many|TRBJ1-1|TRBV10-1
CASRATHRGPNTEAFF
TGCGCCAGCAGAGCCACCCACAGGGGTCCGAACACTGAAGCTTTCTTT
>NA|many|TRBJ1-2|TRBV30
CAWSDSLISYTF
TGTGCCTGGAGTGATAGTCTTATTAGCTACACCTTC
>NA|NA|TRBJ2-4|TRBV4-1
CASSHLGEPANIQYF
TGCGCCAGCAGCCACCTGGGCGAGCCCGCAAACATTCAGTACTTC
>TRBD2|many|TRBJ2-7|TRBV20-1
CSAPGTSGIISYEQYF
TGCAGTGCTCCAGGGACTAGCGGGATAATAAGCTACGAGCAGTACTTC